A single sample is the source of the 24 T cell receptor beta chains below, sequenced in a study of T cell repertoires in cytomegalovirus infection. MiXCR, run by TCRdb on the reads, gives a single entry per CDR3 protein. The sample contains some 350,000 distinct CDR3 sequences, 15% to 20% of which appear only once. Input material: PBMCs. All receptors derive from a human donor in good health (CMV status not recorded). Some clones in this sample may be carry-over from other donors' samples.

This clonotype turned up a few times. This sequence joins TRBV28 and TRBJ2-2; 7 nucleotides agree with TRBD1. This CDR3 is built from 17 residues. V lost 1 base to trimming and J lost 1 base; unmatched junction nucleotides: 6. Germline CDR1 and CDR2: MDHEN and SYDVKM. The CDR3 loop reads CASSLYLRDRNTGELFF. CDR3 DNA: TGTGCCAGCAGTTTATACCTCCGGGACAGGAACACCGGGGAGCTGTTTTTT.

This clonotype came up a few times. The chain recombines TRBV27 with TRBJ2-3; 8 bases align to TRBD1. V gave up 5 bases and J gave up 1 base; unmatched junction bases: 5. The CDR3 runs to 15 residues. The germline gives CDR1 MNHEY, CDR2 SMNVEV (reference sequence). CDR3 in amino acids: CASSHRRGRTDTQYF. DNA for the CDR3: TGTGCCAGCAGTCATCGCAGGGGGCGCACAGATACGCAGTATTTT.

The CDR3, as DNA: TGTGCCAGCTCACCGGAGGGCTCTGGAAACACCATATATTTT. This translates into CASSPEGSGNTIYF. The V and J genes are TRBV18 and TRBJ1-3, with unresolved D. V shed 3 bases and J shed 0 bases, with 6 bases lying between them. Germline CDR1 reads KGHSH; CDR2 reads LQKENI. The CDR3 is 14 amino acids.

The chain has TRBV5-1 and TRBJ2-1, with 9 nucleotides matching TRBD2. Unmatched junction bases numbered 6, after V lost 4 bases and J lost 13 bases. The CDR3 totals 12 residues. Germline CDR1 and CDR2: SGHRS and YFSETQ. As DNA, the CDR3 is TGCGCCAGCAGCGCTGCCGGGACTAGCCAGTTCTTC. Its translation is CASSAAGTSQFF. The complete variable domain, with remaining parts taken from reference TRBV5-1 and TRBJ2-1, reads KAGVTQTPRYLIKTRGQQVTLSCSPISGHRSVSWYQQTPGQGLQFLFEYFSETQRNKGNFPGRFSGRQFSNSRSEMNVSTLELGDSALYLCASSAAGTSQFFGPGTRLTVL.

This clonotype was observed a few times. The gene calls are TRBV10-3 and TRBJ2-5; 9 bases map to TRBD2. This CDR3 spans 18 amino acids. Germline V gives CDR1 ENHRY, CDR2 SYGVKD. The J segment lost 5 bases and the V segment lost 2 bases, leaving 15 bases of the junction unmatched. The CDR3 is CAISEGLAGALTRETQYF. CDR3 nucleotides: TGTGCCATCAGTGAGGGTTTAGCGGGGGCGCTTACTCGGGAGACCCAGTACTTC.

The chain recombines TRBV5-1 with TRBJ1-1; no firm D call. The CDR3 extends over 15 amino acids. Germline CDR1 reads SGHRS; CDR2 reads YFSETQ. The V gene lost 0 bases and the J gene lost 1 base, with 10 bases spanning the gap. CDR3 amino acids: CASSLAPRPNTEAFF. In DNA form, the CDR3 reads TGCGCCAGCAGCTTGGCCCCTAGGCCGAACACTGAAGCTTTCTTT.

The V gene is TRBV18, the J gene TRBJ1-6, with D unclear. CDR3 length: 14 residues. V was clipped by 5 bases and J by 5 bases, with 10 bases between them. Germline V gives CDR1 KGHSH, CDR2 LQKENI. CDR3 bases: TGTGCCAGCTCAACTGGATTTAATAATTCACCCCTCCACTTT. It translates to CASSTGFNNSPLHF.

This clonotype was counted at least ten times. This sequence joins TRBV15 and TRBJ2-6; D not certain. V dropped 0 bases and J dropped 4 bases, with 13 bases sitting between them. Per the germline V gene, CDR1 is LNHNV and CDR2 is YYDKDF (reference sequence). The CDR3 consists of 17 residues. This CDR3 reads CATSRDPGLAGANVLTF. DNA of the CDR3: TGTGCCACCAGCAGAGATCCGGGTTTGGCGGGGGCCAACGTCCTGACTTTC.

This clonotype was seen only a few times. The chain uses TRBV7-9 and TRBJ2-3; 7 nucleotides match TRBD1. CDR1 SEHNR and CDR2 FQNEAQ come from the germline V gene (reference sequence). V shed 5 bases, J shed 4 bases, and the junction held 9 bases outside the gene matches. The CDR3 contains 15 residues. The CDR3 region is CASSPPRTGADTQYF. CDR3 nucleotide sequence: TGTGCCAGCAGCCCCCCCCGAACAGGGGCAGATACGCAGTATTTT. Full variable domain (missing parts from reference TRBV7-9 and TRBJ2-3): DTGVSQNPRHKITKRGQNVTFRCDPISEHNRLYWYRQTLGQGPEFLTYFQNEAQLEKSRLLSDRFSAERPKGSFSTLEIQRTEQGDSAMYLCASSPPRTGADTQYFGPGTRLTVL.

As for this clonotype: A read error may produce the germline difference seen at one junction end. This chain links TRBV7-9 with TRBJ2-1; TRBD2 matches at 11 bases. CDR1 is SEHNR, CDR2 FQNEAQ, per germline (reference sequence). This CDR3 spans 18 amino acids. The CDR3 protein is CAGSLAGGPRITYNEQFF. The CDR3 nucleotides read TGTGCCGGCAGCTTAGCGGGAGGGCCTCGGATTACCTACAATGAGCAGTTCTTC.

This clonotype has at least ten counts. The rearrangement joins TRBV7-2 to TRBJ2-7; D is ambiguous. The germline V gene encodes CDR1 SGHTA and CDR2 FQGNSA. V lost 1 base to trimming and J lost 5 bases, with 12 bases between them. The CDR3 totals 14 residues. The CDR3 sequence: CASSLGLPYDEQYF. For the CDR3, the DNA is TGTGCCAGCAGCTTAGGCCTGCCTTACGACGAGCAGTACTTC. The full variable domain, completed using reference TRBV7-2 and TRBJ2-7, is GAGVSQSPSNKVTEKGKDVELRCDPISGHTALYWYRQSLGQGLEFLIYFQGNSAPDKSGLPSDRFSAERTGGSVSTLTIQRTQQEDSAVYLCASSLGLPYDEQYFGPGTRLTVT.

This clonotype came up many times. The rearrangement links TRBV7-9 to TRBJ2-6; D possibly corresponds to TRBD2 (5 bases). The germline V gene encodes CDR1 SEHNR and CDR2 FQNEAQ (reference sequence). The CDR3 length is 15 residues. CDR3 sequence reads: CASAPYINGANVLTF. In nucleotides, the CDR3 is TGTGCTAGCGCTCCCTACATAAACGGGGCCAACGTCCTGACTTTC.

The chain is built from TRBV28 and TRBJ1-5; tentative D call: TRBD1 (6 bases). Germline-derived CDR1 and CDR2 are MDHEN and SYDVKM. With 1 base removed from V and 7 bases from J, the gap between germline ends came to 14 bases. This CDR3 spans 15 amino acids. The CDR3 sequence: CASSLFGGGGQPQHF. The CDR3 bases are TGTGCCAGCAGTTTATTCGGGGGGGGGGGCCAGCCCCAGCATTTT.

This clonotype was observed at least ten times. V is TRBV7-2 and J is TRBJ1-4, with TRBD1 as a possible D gene (6 bases). The CDR3 runs 15 residues. Looked up from germline, CDR1 is SGHTA and CDR2 is FQGNSA. Deletions cut 7 bases from V and 6 bases from J, with 18 bases between. The CDR3 DNA reads TGTGCCAGCACCCGAAGGGCGGGGGCACATGAAAAACTGTTTTTT. It encodes CASTRRAGAHEKLFF.

The V call is TRBV20-1, the J call TRBJ1-1, with 11 bases lining up with TRBD1. This CDR3 region has 16 residues. After removal of 0 bases from V and 5 bases from J, the junction contained 8 bases not matched to a gene. Germline CDR1 and CDR2: DFQATT and SNEGSKA (reference sequence). The CDR3 region is CSARDYGTGGRTEAFF. In nucleotides, the CDR3 is TGCAGTGCTAGAGATTACGGGACAGGGGGGCGTACTGAAGCTTTCTTT.

Many counts were recorded for this clonotype. This chain links TRBV7-2 with TRBJ2-4, with 10 bases that match TRBD2. The germline V gene encodes CDR1 SGHTA and CDR2 FQGNSA. J lost 1 base, V lost 1 base, and 4 bases had no gene match. The CDR3 has 17 amino acids. The CDR3 nucleotides are TGTGCCAGCAGCTTAGGGGGTAGCGGGGGGGCCAAAAACATTCAGTACTTC. It is translated as CASSLGGSGGAKNIQYF.

This clonotype was seen a handful of times. The chain joins TRBV5-6 to TRBJ1-1; D ambiguous. Trimming stripped 2 bases from V and 6 bases from J, with 11 bases between. This CDR3 contains 13 residues. Germline V CDR1 and CDR2: SGHDT, YYEEEE. The CDR3: CASSLTFLAEAFF. In DNA form, the CDR3 reads TGTGCCAGCAGCTTAACCTTTTTGGCTGAAGCTTTCTTT. Using reference TRBV5-6 and TRBJ1-1 for the parts outside the CDR3, the full variable domain is DAGVTQSPTHLIKTRGQQVTLRCSPKSGHDTVSWYQQALGQGPQFIFQYYEEEERQRGNFPDRFSGHQFPNYSSELNVNALLLGDSALYLCASSLTFLAEAFFGQGTRLTVV.

This clonotype was seen a few times. The rearrangement links TRBV12-3 or TRBV12-4 to TRBJ2-1; 13 bases map to TRBD2. There are 18 residues in the CDR3. The V and J ends lost 5 bases and 0 bases, in that order; junction bases with no gene match: 7. CDR3 protein: CASSHPGLAGISYNEQFF. CDR3 DNA sequence: TGTGCCAGCAGTCACCCGGGACTAGCGGGGATCTCCTACAATGAGCAGTTCTTC.

Only a few counts were recorded for this clonotype. The chain recombines TRBV7-9 with TRBJ2-1, with 9 bases matching TRBD2. Germline CDR1 SEHNR, CDR2 FQNEAQ (reference sequence). V shed 1 base and J 5 bases; nucleotides not matched to a gene: 3. The CDR3 contains 15 residues. In nucleotides, the CDR3 is TGTGCCAGCAGCTTAGGGCGGGGGGGAAACAATGAGCAGTTCTTC. Encoded protein: CASSLGRGGNNEQFF.

This clonotype was detected a few times. The V gene is TRBV24-1, the J gene TRBJ2-1, with a weak D call TRBD1 (6 bases). The CDR3 spans 15 residues. Between the trimmed V and J ends, which lost 5 bases and 6 bases, there was a span of 16 bases. Germline loops: CDR1 KGHDR, CDR2 SFDVKD. In DNA, the CDR3 is TGTGCCACCAGTGCCAGGGGAAGTATTTTCAATGAGCAGTTCTTC. This gives the protein CATSARGSIFNEQFF.

The chain employs TRBV20-1 and TRBJ2-1; 8 positions match TRBD2. The CDR3 length is 13 residues. Germline CDR1 reads DFQATT; CDR2 reads SNEGSKA (reference sequence). V shed 8 bases, J shed 10 bases, and the junction held 13 bases outside the gene matches. The DNA of the CDR3 is TGCAGTACGCCCGGGCTAATAGCGGGAGAGCAGTTCTTC. It specifies CSTPGLIAGEQFF.

This clonotype was found a few times. The chain joins TRBV5-1 to TRBJ2-3, with TRBD1 matching over 8 bases. The CDR3 has 15 amino acids. CDR1 is SGHRS, CDR2 YFSETQ, per germline. J gave up 4 bases and V 3 bases, and 7 bases lay outside the gene matches. In DNA, the CDR3 is TGCGCCAGCAGCTGGACCCGGACAGGGCCAGATACGCAGTATTTT. Encoded protein: CASSWTRTGPDTQYF.

This clonotype was counted ten times or more. V gene TRBV10-3 combines with J gene TRBJ1-5; maybe TRBD1 (5 bases). The ends were cut back, 1 base at V and 9 bases at J, with 13 bases in the middle. CDR1 is ENHRY, CDR2 SYGVKD, per germline. There are 14 residues in the CDR3. The CDR3: CAISEYGANGPQHF. In DNA form, the CDR3 reads TGTGCCATCAGTGAGTATGGGGCAAACGGGCCCCAGCATTTT.

This chain joins TRBV2 and TRBJ1-2; possibly TRBD1 for D (5 bases). The CDR3 loop spans 15 amino acids. V was pared by 4 bases and J by 4 bases, with 16 bases between. Germline V CDR1 and CDR2: SNHLY, FYNNEI. CDR3 bases: TGTGCCAGCAGTGTAGAGACAGCATCTTTCTATGGCTACACCTTC. This translates into CASSVETASFYGYTF.